This T cell receptor beta chain stems from a study of technical replicates of blood from several donors. Germline trimming cut 0 bases from V and 6 bases from J; bases unmatched to any gene: 7. Germline V gene lookup returns CDR1 ENHRY and CDR2 SYGVKD. This CDR3 is 16 amino acids long. The protocol was immunoSEQ multiplex PCR, while the TCRdb copy is restricted to in-frame clones and leaves out a portion. The sample shows about 73,000 clones, around 93% of them seen only once. V gene TRBV10-3 combines with J gene TRBJ2-1; 8 nucleotides agree with TRBD2. This sequence was found in a human donor in good health. What was sequenced was T cells isolated from PBMCs. CDR3 amino acids: CAISESTREGGNEQFF. The CDR3 region has the DNA TGTGCCATCAGTGAGTCGACACGGGAGGGGGGCAATGAGCAGTTCTTC.